This T cell receptor beta chain comes out of a study of T-cell reconstitution after alpha-beta-depleted transplantation in children. Study-wide results and caveats: Reportedly, alpha-beta T cells present about two months post-transplant originated from several hundred expanded clones of graft origin.

Germline V CDR1 and CDR2: MDHEN, SYDVKM. V dropped 5 bases and J dropped 0 bases, with 14 bases sitting between them. The CDR3 has 17 residues. Preparation of the TCRbeta library involved a method that used unique molecular identifiers. TCRdb reprocessed the PCR reads with MiXCR, giving one entry per CDR3 protein. The sample consists of 100,000 to 130,000 distinct CDR3 sequences, approximately 6.9% of them appearing once. The table lists this clonotype with many counts. As yet, its antigen is unknown. The V gene is TRBV28, the J gene TRBJ1-6, with D perhaps matching TRBD1 (6 bases). The origin of this receptor is a male patient between 2 and 10 years old who had a stem cell transplant for acute lymphoblastic leukemia, so the T cells may come from the graft donor. The material sequenced was PBMCs, mostly from graft donor cells, taken 360 days after TCRalphabeta/CD19-depleted stem cell transplant. CDR3 sequence: CASSPGDGGSYNSPLHF. The CDR3, as DNA: TGTGCCAGCAGTCCAGGGGATGGGGGCTCCTATAATTCACCCCTCCACTTT.